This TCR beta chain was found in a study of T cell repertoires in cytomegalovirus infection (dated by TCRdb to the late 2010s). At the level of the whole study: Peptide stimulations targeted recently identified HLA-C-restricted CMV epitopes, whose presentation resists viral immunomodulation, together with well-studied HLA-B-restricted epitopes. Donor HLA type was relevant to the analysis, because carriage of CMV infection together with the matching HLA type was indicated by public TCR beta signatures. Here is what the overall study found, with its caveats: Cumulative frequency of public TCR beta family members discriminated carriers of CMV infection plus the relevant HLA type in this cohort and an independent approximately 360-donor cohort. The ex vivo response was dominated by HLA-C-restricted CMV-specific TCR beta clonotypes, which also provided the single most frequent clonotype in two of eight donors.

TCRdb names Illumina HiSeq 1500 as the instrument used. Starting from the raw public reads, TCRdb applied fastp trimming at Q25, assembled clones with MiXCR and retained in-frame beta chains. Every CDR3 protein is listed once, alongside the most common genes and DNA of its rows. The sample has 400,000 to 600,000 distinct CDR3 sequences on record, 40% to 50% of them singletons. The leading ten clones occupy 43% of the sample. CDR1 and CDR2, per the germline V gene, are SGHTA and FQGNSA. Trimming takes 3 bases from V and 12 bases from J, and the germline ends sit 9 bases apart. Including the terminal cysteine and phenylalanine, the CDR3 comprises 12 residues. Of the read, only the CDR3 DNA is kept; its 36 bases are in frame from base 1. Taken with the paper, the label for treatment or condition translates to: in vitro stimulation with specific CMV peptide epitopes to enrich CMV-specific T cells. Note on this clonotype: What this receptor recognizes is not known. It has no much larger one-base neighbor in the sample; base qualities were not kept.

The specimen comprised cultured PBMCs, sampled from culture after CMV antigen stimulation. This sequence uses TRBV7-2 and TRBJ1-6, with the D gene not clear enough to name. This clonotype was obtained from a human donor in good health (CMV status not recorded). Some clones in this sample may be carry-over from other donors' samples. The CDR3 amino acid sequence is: CASSFHEGPLHF. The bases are TGTGCCAGCAGCTTCCATGAGGGACCCCTCCACTTT. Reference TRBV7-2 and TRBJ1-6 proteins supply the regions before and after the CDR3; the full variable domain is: GAGVSQSPSNKVTEKGKDVELRCDPISGHTALYWYRQSLGQGLEFLIYFQGNSAPDKSGLPSDRFSAERTGGSVSTLTIQRTQQEDSAVYLCASSFHEGPLHFGNGTRLTVT.